Shown below are 31 T cell receptor beta chains from a single sample sequenced in a study of blood T cell repertoires in COVID-19. Clones were sequenced by immunoSEQ multiplex PCR, and TCRdb holds only the in-frame ones, with some missing. The table shows approximately 150,000 clones, with 88% occurring only once. The sequenced material came from peripheral blood. These receptor sequences come from a woman aged 50 to 60 with acute or convalescent COVID-19.

The chain joins TRBV7-2 to TRBJ2-7, with 10 bases fitting TRBD1. Germline CDR1 reads SGHTA; CDR2 reads FQGNSA. The CDR3 is 17 residues long. Trimming removed 3 bases from V and 0 bases from J; junction bases left unmatched: 8. In DNA form, the CDR3 reads TGTGCCAGCAGCTTCACCGGGACAGGGGTCGGCTCCTACGAGCAGTACTTC. Translation: CASSFTGTGVGSYEQYF.

In its sample, this clone was seen once. The genes are TRBV19 and TRBJ1-2, with D possibly matching TRBD1 (6 bases). Trimming removed 7 bases at V and 3 bases at J, with 18 bases between. The CDR3 extends over 15 amino acids. Germline lookup yields CDR1 LNHDA and CDR2 SQIVND (reference sequence). The CDR3 DNA reads TGTGCCAGTACGGCCCTCGGGGGGGGCCACTATGGCTACACCTTC. Amino acid sequence: CASTALGGGHYGYTF. The variable domain in full, with the rest retrieved from reference TRBV19 and TRBJ1-2, is DGGITQSPKYLFRKEGQNVTLSCEQNLNHDAMYWYRQDPGQGLRLIYYSQIVNDFQKGDIAEGYSVSREKKESFPLTVTSAQKNPTAFYLCASTALGGGHYGYTFGSGTRLTVV.

The chain joins TRBV29-1 to TRBJ1-1; D is undetermined. Trimming removed 4 bases from V and 5 bases from J, with 8 bases in between. From germline, CDR1 is SQVTM and CDR2 ANQGSEA. CDR3 length: 11 amino acids. CDR3 sequence (DNA): TGCAGCGTTGTACCGCGTACTGAAGCTTTCTTT. It yields the protein CSVVPRTEAFF.

This chain uses TRBV15 with TRBJ2-1; the D gene is possibly TRBD2 (5 bases). The germline V gene encodes CDR1 LNHNV and CDR2 YYDKDF (reference sequence). This CDR3 is 13 amino acids long. Trimming removed 0 bases from V and 12 bases from J, with 12 bases in between. CDR3 protein: CATSRDQERVQFF. As DNA, the CDR3 is TGTGCCACCAGCAGAGATCAGGAGAGGGTGCAGTTCTTC. Combining the CDR3 with reference TRBV15 and TRBJ2-1 gives the whole variable domain DAMVIQNPRYQVTQFGKPVTLSCSQTLNHNVMYWYQQKSSQAPKLLFHYYDKDFNNEADTPDNFQSRRPNTSFCFLDIRSPGLGDTAMYLCATSRDQERVQFFGPGTRLTVL.

The rearrangement joins TRBV3-1 (or the pseudogene TRBV3-2) to TRBJ2-3; the D is unclear. The germline gives CDR1 LGHDT, CDR2 YNNKEL (reference sequence). This CDR3 comprises 13 residues. V was shortened by 0 bases and J by 4 bases, with 5 bases between the two germline ends. CDR3 in amino acids: CASSQDPADTQYF. DNA of the CDR3: TGTGCCAGCAGCCAAGATCCTGCAGATACGCAGTATTTT.

This clone was picked up many times. This chain joins TRBV14 and TRBJ1-1, with D perhaps matching TRBD1 (6 bases). Germline V gives CDR1 SGHDN, CDR2 FVKESK. Trimming stripped 3 bases from V and 3 bases from J, with 14 bases between. This CDR3 comprises 15 residues. This chain's CDR3 is CASSQPGGDYTEAFF. The CDR3 DNA reads as TGTGCCAGCAGCCAGCCGGGGGGCGATTACACTGAAGCTTTCTTT.

V gene TRBV6-5 combines with J gene TRBJ2-1; a weak D match, TRBD1 (6 bases). This CDR3 has 14 amino acids. The V and J ends lost 0 bases and 7 bases respectively, with 10 bases between them. Germline CDR1 is MNHEY and CDR2 is SVGAGI. In DNA, the CDR3 is TGTGCCAGCAGTTACTCCGGGACACCGAATGAGCAGTTCTTC. Its translation is CASSYSGTPNEQFF.

The genes are TRBV5-1 and TRBJ1-2; D is unclear. The CDR3 length is 13 residues. V was clipped by 0 bases and J by 4 bases, with 7 bases between them. Germline CDR1 and CDR2: SGHRS and YFSETQ. CDR3 residues: CASSLEYSYGYTF. The DNA for the CDR3 is TGCGCCAGCAGCTTGGAGTACAGCTATGGCTACACCTTC.

V gene TRBV4-1 combines with J gene TRBJ2-5; D remains unclear. The V end was cut by 4 bases, the J end by 4 bases, with 10 bases between. Per the germline V gene, CDR1 is MGHRA and CDR2 is YSYEKL. CDR3 length equals 13 residues. The CDR3 sequence is CASSPNPGETQYF. The CDR3 DNA reads TGCGCCAGCAGCCCCAATCCAGGAGAGACCCAGTACTTC.

The rearrangement joins TRBV4-1 to TRBJ1-5, with D perhaps TRBD1 (6 bases). Germline CDR1 MGHRA, CDR2 YSYEKL. The ends were cut back, 2 bases at V and 5 bases at J, with 10 bases in the middle. This CDR3 spans 14 amino acids. This chain's CDR3 is CASSQWGRHQPQHF. CDR3 nucleotide sequence: TGCGCCAGCAGCCAATGGGGGCGGCATCAGCCCCAGCATTTT.

The chain uses TRBV5-1 and TRBJ1-2; D remains unclear. CDR3 length: 12 amino acids. Germline V gene data show CDR1 as SGHRS and CDR2 as YFSETQ. Trimming removed 4 bases from V and 8 bases from J, with 12 bases in between. The CDR3 here is CASSLTEGGYTF. The CDR3 bases are TGCGCCAGCAGCCTTACAGAAGGCGGCTACACCTTC. The full variable domain, rest sourced from reference TRBV5-1 and TRBJ1-2, is KAGVTQTPRYLIKTRGQQVTLSCSPISGHRSVSWYQQTPGQGLQFLFEYFSETQRNKGNFPGRFSGRQFSNSRSEMNVSTLELGDSALYLCASSLTEGGYTFGSGTRLTVV.

V usage is TRBV29-1 and J usage is TRBJ2-5; 10 bases are shared with TRBD2. Germline V gene sequence: CDR1 SQVTM, CDR2 ANQGSEA. The CDR3 loop spans 13 amino acids. With 5 bases clipped from V and 4 bases from J, the junction kept 4 bases outside the gene matches. CDR3 coding DNA: TGCAGCGTTTCCGTAGCGGGAGGAGAGACCCAGTACTTC. It specifies CSVSVAGGETQYF. The full variable domain, completed using reference TRBV29-1 and TRBJ2-5, is SAVISQKPSRDICQRGTSLTIQCQVDSQVTMMFWYRQQPGQSLTLIATANQGSEATYESGFVIDKFPISRPNLTFSTLTVSNMSPEDSSIYLCSVSVAGGETQYFGPGTRLLVL.

This chain connects TRBV24-1 to TRBJ2-2, with TRBD2 matching 7 bases. Trimming cost V 6 bases and J 1 base; bases outside gene matches: 1. Germline CDR1 and CDR2: KGHDR and SFDVKD. The CDR3 runs 14 residues. CDR3 nucleotides: TGTGCCACCAGTCCTAGCGGGAACACCGGGGAGCTGTTTTTT. As protein: CATSPSGNTGELFF.

This clone was found once. The chain has TRBV18 and TRBJ1-1; TRBD1 agrees at 9 bases. CDR1 is KGHSH, CDR2 LQKENI, per germline. V shed 3 bases, J shed 4 bases, and the junction held 3 bases outside the gene matches. CDR3 length: 14 residues. DNA for the CDR3: TGTGCCAGCTCACCTGACAGGGGGGTCACTGAAGCTTTCTTT. Encoded protein: CASSPDRGVTEAFF. Using reference TRBV18 and TRBJ1-1 for the parts outside the CDR3, the full variable domain is NAGVMQNPRHLVRRRGQEARLRCSPMKGHSHVYWYRQLPEEGLKFMVYLQKENIIDESGMPKERFSAEFPKEGPSILRIQQVVRGDSAAYFCASSPDRGVTEAFFGQGTRLTVV.

This clone was seen more than once but under ten times. This chain links TRBV4-2 with TRBJ1-6; a possible D gene is TRBD1 (6 bases). CDR3 size: 15 residues. Germline V gene data show CDR1 as LGHNA and CDR2 as YNFKEQ. V was pared by 0 bases and J by 7 bases, with 10 bases between. In nucleotides, the CDR3 is TGTGCCAGCAGCCAAGATGCAGGGGAAAATTCACCCCTCCACTTT. It translates to CASSQDAGENSPLHF.

The chain uses TRBV25-1 and TRBJ1-5; no clear D. This CDR3 spans 17 amino acids. Germline assignment: CDR1 MGHDK and CDR2 SYGVNS. V was shortened by 3 bases and J by 3 bases, with 18 bases between the two germline ends. The CDR3 loop reads CASSETRGPLLNQPQHF. DNA for the CDR3: TGTGCCAGCAGTGAGACGAGAGGGCCCTTGCTCAATCAGCCCCAGCATTTT.

The V and J genes are TRBV19 and TRBJ1-6; tentative D call: TRBD1 (5 bases). This CDR3 has 13 amino acids. The germline V gene has CDR1 LNHDA and CDR2 SQIVND (reference sequence). Between the trimmed V and J ends, which lost 5 bases and 8 bases, there was a span of 10 bases. DNA of the CDR3: TGTGCCAGTAGTCTTCAAGGGGATTCACCCCTCCACTTT. Residues: CASSLQGDSPLHF.

A single count supports this clone. This chain connects TRBV19 to TRBJ2-1; D possibly corresponds to TRBD1 (6 bases). This CDR3 has 15 amino acids. The germline V gene encodes CDR1 LNHDA and CDR2 SQIVND (reference sequence). V gave up 3 bases and J gave up 6 bases, with 15 bases separating them. CDR3 region: CASSIQGHGSNEQFF. In DNA form, the CDR3 reads TGTGCCAGTAGTATTCAGGGACATGGGTCCAATGAGCAGTTCTTC.

The chain combines TRBV28 with TRBJ1-1; D gene unclear. Germline CDR1 and CDR2: MDHEN and SYDVKM. The ends were cut back, 5 bases at V and 3 bases at J, with 7 bases in the middle. The CDR3 runs 12 residues. This CDR3 is CASSTVYTEAFF. The CDR3 bases are TGTGCCAGCAGTACAGTGTACACTGAAGCTTTCTTT.

The chain combines TRBV27 with TRBJ2-7, with D tentatively TRBD2 (6 bases). V was trimmed by 5 bases and J by 1 base, leaving 15 bases between them. The CDR3 covers 15 residues. CDR1 is MNHEY, CDR2 SMNVEV, per germline (reference sequence). The CDR3 loop is CASSPSSSASYEQYF. DNA of the CDR3: TGTGCCAGCAGTCCCTCTTCTAGCGCGTCCTACGAGCAGTACTTC.

The chain uses TRBV7-6 and TRBJ1-1; possibly TRBD1 for D (6 bases). The CDR3 has 16 residues. V lost 1 base to trimming and J lost 5 bases, with 17 bases between them. Germline CDR1 reads SGHVS; CDR2 reads FNYEAQ. Here the CDR3 DNA reads TGTGCCAGCAGCTTAGGAGTTGTGGGGGCGAGGACTGAAGCTTTCTTT. This translates into CASSLGVVGARTEAFF. Full variable domain (rest looked up from reference TRBV7-6 and TRBJ1-1): GAGVSQSPRYKVTKRGQDVALRCDPISGHVSLYWYRQALGQGPEFLTYFNYEAQQDKSGLPNDRFSAERPEGSISTLTIQRTEQRDSAMYRCASSLGVVGARTEAFFGQGTRLTVV.

Here the CDR3 reads CASSSYQGTYGYTF. CDR3 DNA: TGTGCCAGCAGTTCGTATCAGGGCACCTATGGCTACACCTTC. The chain couples TRBV28 to TRBJ1-2, with D possibly being TRBD1 (5 bases). The V end lost 4 bases, the J end lost 4 bases, and 13 bases lay between the germline ends. CDR1 is MDHEN and CDR2 is SYDVKM in the germline V gene. The CDR3 spans 14 residues.

Here the CDR3 reads CAWSARTGGSVQYF. CDR3 DNA: TGTGCCTGGAGTGCCCGGACAGGCGGGTCCGTGCAGTACTTC. The chain uses TRBV30 and TRBJ2-7, with TRBD1 identical over 7 bases. Unmatched junction bases numbered 12, after V lost 1 base and J lost 9 bases. The CDR3 loop spans 14 amino acids. Germline V lookup: CDR1 GTSNPN, CDR2 SVGIG (reference sequence).

This chain links TRBV9 with TRBJ2-5; D is perhaps TRBD1 (5 bases). The CDR3 sequence is 14 residues long. Germline V gives CDR1 SGDLS, CDR2 YYNGEE. V lost 1 base and J lost 4, with 11 bases in between. The CDR3 coding sequence is TGTGCCAGCAGCGTACAGGGTTTTGGAGAGACCCAGTACTTC. This sequence encodes CASSVQGFGETQYF.

This clone has just one count. V and J are TRBV6-6 and TRBJ1-4; TRBD1 agrees at 7 bases. Germline loops: CDR1 MNHNY, CDR2 SVGAGI (reference sequence). The trim removed 6 bases at V and 0 bases at J, leaving 7 bases unmatched. The CDR3 consists of 16 residues. Here the CDR3 DNA reads TGTGCCAGCAGCCTAAGACAGGGACCAACTAATGAAAAACTGTTTTTT. Protein product: CASSLRQGPTNEKLFF.

The V gene is TRBV7-9, the J gene TRBJ2-3; 9 bases match TRBD2. The CDR3 runs 16 residues. Germline V CDR1 and CDR2: SEHNR, FQNEAQ (reference sequence). The ends lost 2 bases at V and 1 base at J; junction bases unmatched: 4. The DNA for the CDR3 is TGTGCCAGCAGCTTACCCCAGCGGGGGGGCACAGATACGCAGTATTTT. As protein: CASSLPQRGGTDTQYF.

The chain has TRBV4-1 and TRBJ1-2; TRBD1 might be the D (5 bases). Germline CDR1 is MGHRA and CDR2 is YSYEKL. The CDR3 extends over 16 amino acids. Trimming stripped 1 base from V and 4 bases from J, with 16 bases between. The CDR3 spells CASSQGQATGTYGYTF. CDR3 DNA sequence: TGCGCCAGCAGCCAAGGGCAGGCTACAGGCACCTATGGCTACACCTTC.

This clone was detected only a few times. V usage is TRBV9 and J usage is TRBJ1-6; D gene unclear. The CDR3 has 14 residues. Germline CDR1 and CDR2: SGDLS and YYNGEE. The V end lost 0 bases, the J end lost 8 bases, and 9 bases lay between the germline ends. The CDR3 protein is CASSVGPTDSPLHF. CDR3 coding DNA: TGTGCCAGCAGCGTAGGGCCCACAGATTCACCCCTCCACTTT.

This CDR3 reads CAISESTGQPTDTQYF. CDR3 DNA: TGTGCCATCAGTGAGTCCACGGGACAACCCACAGATACGCAGTATTTT. This rearrangement joins TRBV10-3 to TRBJ2-3; D might be TRBD1 (6 bases). The germline V and J ends were trimmed by 0 bases and 2 bases, with 12 bases remaining between them. Germline assignment: CDR1 ENHRY and CDR2 SYGVKD. This CDR3 is 16 amino acids long.

The rearrangement uses TRBV6-5 and TRBJ2-2, with TRBD1 identical over 12 bases. The CDR3 is made up of 15 amino acids. The germline V gene encodes CDR1 MNHEY and CDR2 SVGAGI. V lost 6 bases and J lost 3; bases outside the gene matches: 2. CDR3 in amino acids: CASRGTGGYTGELFF. CDR3 sequence (DNA): TGTGCCAGCAGGGGGACAGGGGGCTACACCGGGGAGCTGTTTTTT.

In this sample, this clone turned up a few times. The chain is built from TRBV18 and TRBJ2-7; a possible D gene is TRBD2 (5 bases). Germline CDR1 is KGHSH and CDR2 is LQKENI. The length of the CDR3 is 14 residues. Between the trimmed V and J ends, which lost 4 bases and 6 bases, there was a span of 16 bases. In DNA form, the CDR3 reads TGTGCCAGCTCACTACGACCCGACGGAGGCGAGCAGTACTTC. Its protein is CASSLRPDGGEQYF.